The sequence of this T cell receptor (beta chain) was determined in a study of blood T cell repertoires in COVID-19. This CDR3 has 14 amino acids. Germline V gives CDR1 GTSNPN, CDR2 SVGIG (reference sequence). V lost 3 bases to trimming and J lost 6 bases; unmatched junction nucleotides: 3. This clone was seen at least ten times. Here immunoSEQ multiplex PCR was the method, and the copy in TCRdb shows in-frame clones only, minus some. Altogether approximately 350,000 clones are present, 75% to 90% being singletons, with the ten largest covering roughly 6.6%. The chain carries TRBV30 and TRBJ1-6; 9 bases align to TRBD1. The sequencing sample was made of peripheral blood. This TCR derives from a woman aged 60-75 years with COVID-19, enrolled during active disease. CDR3 nucleotides: TGTGCCTGGAGCCTGACAGGGGGTAATTCACCCCTCCACTTT. This encodes CAWSLTGGNSPLHF.